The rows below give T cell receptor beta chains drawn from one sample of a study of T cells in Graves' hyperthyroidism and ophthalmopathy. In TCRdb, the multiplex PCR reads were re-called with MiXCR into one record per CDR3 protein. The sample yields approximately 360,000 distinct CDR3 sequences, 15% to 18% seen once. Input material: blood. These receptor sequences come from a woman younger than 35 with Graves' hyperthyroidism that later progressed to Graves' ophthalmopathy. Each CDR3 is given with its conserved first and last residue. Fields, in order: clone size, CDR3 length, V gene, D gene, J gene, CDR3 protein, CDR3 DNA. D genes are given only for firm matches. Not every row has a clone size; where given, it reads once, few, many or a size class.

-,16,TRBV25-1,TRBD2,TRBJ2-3,CASSDTSGSSTDTQYF,TGTGCCAGCAGTGATACTAGCGGATCTAGCACAGATACGCAGTATTTT
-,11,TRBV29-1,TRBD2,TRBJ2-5,CSVPSGETQYF,TGCAGCGTTCCTAGCGGGGAGACCCAGTACTTC
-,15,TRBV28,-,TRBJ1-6,CASSQGRVHNSPLHF,TGTGCCAGCAGCCAAGGCAGGGTTCATAATTCACCCCTCCACTTT
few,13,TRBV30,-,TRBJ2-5,CAWSGWGQETQYF,TGTGCCTGGAGTGGTTGGGGCCAAGAGACCCAGTACTTC
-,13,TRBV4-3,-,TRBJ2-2,CASSPYGDSKLFF,TGCGCCAGCAGCCCATACGGGGACTCGAAGCTGTTTTTT
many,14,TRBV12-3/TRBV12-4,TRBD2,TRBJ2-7,CASSFAGGPNEQYF,TGTGCCAGCAGCTTCGCGGGAGGGCCTAACGAGCAGTACTTC
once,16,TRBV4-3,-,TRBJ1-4,CASSQDLVGVGEKLFF,TGCGCCAGCAGCCAAGATCTAGTCGGGGTGGGCGAAAAACTGTTTTTT
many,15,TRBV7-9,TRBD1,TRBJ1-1,CASSLSRQGNTEAFF,TGTGCCAGCAGCTTATCCCGACAGGGGAACACTGAAGCTTTCTTT
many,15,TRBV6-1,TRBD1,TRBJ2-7,CASLPGGPLSREQYF,TGTGCCAGCCTCCCAGGGGGACCTCTCTCTCGGGAGCAGTACTTC
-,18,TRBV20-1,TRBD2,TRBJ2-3,CSARGGPGLATSTDTQYF,TGCAGTGCTAGGGGGGGACCGGGACTAGCGACTAGCACAGATACGCAGTATTTT
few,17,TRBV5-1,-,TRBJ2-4,CASSLRPLAVAKNIQYF,TGCGCCAGCAGCTTGAGGCCTTTAGCTGTAGCCAAAAACATTCAGTACTTC
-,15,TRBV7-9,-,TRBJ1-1,CASSPKGGRVVEAFF,TGTGCCAGCAGCCCAAAGGGGGGGCGGGTAGTTGAAGCTTTCTTT
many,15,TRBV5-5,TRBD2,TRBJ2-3,CASSPGTRLADTQYF,TGTGCCAGCAGCCCCGGGACTAGACTGGCAGATACGCAGTATTTT
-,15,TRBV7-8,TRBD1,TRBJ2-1,CASSKSRTGGYEQFF,TGTGCCAGCAGCAAATCCAGGACAGGGGGCTATGAGCAGTTCTTC
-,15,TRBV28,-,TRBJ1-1,CASSSRTYLNTEAFF,TGTGCCAGCAGTTCTAGGACATATTTGAACACTGAAGCTTTCTTT
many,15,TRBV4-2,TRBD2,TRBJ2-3,CASSQGEGSVDTQYF,TGTGCCAGCAGCCAGGGGGAGGGCTCCGTAGATACGCAGTATTTT
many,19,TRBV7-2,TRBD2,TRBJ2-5,CASSLGGLAGGPRGETQYF,TGTGCCAGCAGCTTAGGTGGACTAGCGGGAGGGCCGAGGGGAGAGACCCAGTACTTC
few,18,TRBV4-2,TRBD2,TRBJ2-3,CASSPSLAGLSSTDTQYF,TGTGCCAGCAGCCCCTCACTAGCGGGGTTATCTAGCACAGATACGCAGTATTTT
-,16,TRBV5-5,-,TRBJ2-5,CASSLGGGGSQETQYF,TGTGCCAGCAGCTTGGGAGGAGGGGGGTCCCAAGAGACCCAGTACTTC
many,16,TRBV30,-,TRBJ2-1,CAWVRGDGPRYNEQFF,TGTGCCTGGGTCAGGGGGGACGGGCCGCGCTACAATGAGCAGTTCTTC
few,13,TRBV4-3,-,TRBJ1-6,CASSQTINSPLHF,TGCGCCAGCAGCCAGACGATCAATTCACCCCTCCACTTT
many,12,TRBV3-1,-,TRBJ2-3,CASSQSSDTQYF,TGTGCCAGCAGCCAATCTTCAGATACGCAGTATTTT
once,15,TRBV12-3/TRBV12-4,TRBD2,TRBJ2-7,CASSLEGGAGYEQYF,TGTGCCAGCAGTTTAGAGGGAGGGGCGGGCTACGAGCAGTACTTC
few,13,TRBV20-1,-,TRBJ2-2,CSARDGVTGELFF,TGCAGTGCTAGAGACGGAGTCACCGGGGAGCTGTTTTTT
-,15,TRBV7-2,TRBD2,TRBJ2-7,CASSLGGLAGGEQYF,TGTGCCAGCAGCTTAGGGGGGCTAGCGGGAGGCGAGCAGTACTTC
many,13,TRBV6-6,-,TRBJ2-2,CASSYLIAGELFF,TGTGCCAGCAGTTACTTGATCGCCGGGGAGCTGTTTTTT
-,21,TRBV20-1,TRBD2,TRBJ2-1,CSARYATGTSGSVGLYNEQFF,TGCAGTGCTAGGTACGCAACCGGGACTAGCGGGAGTGTGGGCCTCTACAATGAGCAGTTCTTC
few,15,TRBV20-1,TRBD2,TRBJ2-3,CSASGGTSITDTQYF,TGCAGTGCTAGTGGTGGGACTAGCATCACAGATACGCAGTATTTT
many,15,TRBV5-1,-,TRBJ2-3,CASSLGGSEWDTQYF,TGCGCCAGCAGCTTGGGGGGCTCCGAGTGGGATACGCAGTATTTT
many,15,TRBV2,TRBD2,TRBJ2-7,CASDWGLAGVNEQYF,TGTGCCAGCGACTGGGGACTAGCGGGAGTAAATGAGCAGTACTTC
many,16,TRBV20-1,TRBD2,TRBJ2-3,CSARDPSSGSTDTQYF,TGCAGTGCTAGAGATCCGTCTAGCGGGAGTACAGATACGCAGTATTTT
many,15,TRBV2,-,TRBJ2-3,CASSQAETSTDTQYF,TGTGCCAGCAGTCAAGCGGAAACTAGCACAGATACGCAGTATTTT
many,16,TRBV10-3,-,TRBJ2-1,CAISERGQSSYNEQFF,TGTGCCATCAGTGAGAGGGGACAAAGCTCCTACAATGAGCAGTTCTTC
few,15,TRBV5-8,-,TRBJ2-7,CASSSPGTGIYEQYF,TGTGCCAGCAGCTCCCCCGGGACTGGAATCTACGAGCAGTACTTC
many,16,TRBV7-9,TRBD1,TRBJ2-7,CASSWDRDPISYEQYF,TGTGCCAGCAGCTGGGACAGGGACCCTATCTCCTACGAGCAGTACTTC
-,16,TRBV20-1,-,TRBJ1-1,CSAREGPGWIGTEAFF,TGCAGTGCTAGAGAGGGGCCGGGATGGATCGGCACTGAAGCTTTCTTT
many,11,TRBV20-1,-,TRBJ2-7,CSAWNSYEQYF,TGCAGTGCTTGGAATTCCTACGAGCAGTACTTC
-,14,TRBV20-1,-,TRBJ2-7,CSARDNRIDYEQYF,TGCAGTGCTAGAGATAACAGGATCGACTACGAGCAGTACTTC
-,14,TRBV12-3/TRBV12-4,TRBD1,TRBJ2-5,CASSPTGSGETQYF,TGTGCCAGCAGTCCGACAGGGTCTGGCGAGACCCAGTACTTC
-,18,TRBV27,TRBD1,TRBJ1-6,CASRDRGRPSSYNSPLHF,TGTGCCAGCCGGGACAGGGGGCGGCCAAGCTCCTATAATTCACCCCTCCACTTT
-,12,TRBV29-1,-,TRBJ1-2,CSVLVSDYGYTF,TGCAGCGTTTTAGTTTCGGACTATGGCTACACCTTC